This entry lists 23 T cell receptor beta chains sequenced from one sample in a study of cytomegalovirus exposure and HLA in healthy donors. Sequencing used immunoSEQ multiplex PCR; TCRdb keeps in-frame clones, though not all of them. This table has some 240,000 clones, 70% to 90% appearing once. Sequencing was carried out using PBMCs. The receptors shown here come from a woman aged 25 to 45 in good health and CMV-seropositive.

The V gene is TRBV28, the J gene TRBJ1-4; possibly TRBD1 for D (5 bases). CDR1 and CDR2 (germline): MDHEN, SYDVKM. The CDR3 is 14 residues long. Trimming cost V 4 bases and J 7 bases, with 13 bases left between them. The CDR3 bases are TGTGCCAGCAGTTGGCTAGGGGCGGTTGAAAAACTGTTTTTT. Translated: CASSWLGAVEKLFF. The full variable domain, completed using reference TRBV28 and TRBJ1-4, is DVKVTQSSRYLVKRTGEKVFLECVQDMDHENMFWYRQDPGLGLRLIYFSYDVKMKEKGDIPEGYSVSREKKERFSLILESASTNQTSMYLCASSWLGAVEKLFFGSGTQLSVL.

V and J are TRBV4-2 and TRBJ1-5; D may be TRBD1 (6 bases). CDR1 is LGHNA, CDR2 YNFKEQ, per germline. This CDR3 spans 14 amino acids. V lost 1 base and J lost 7, with 11 bases in between. CDR3 nucleotide sequence: TGTGCCAGCAGCCAAGTAACAGGGTTCCAGCCCCAGCATTTT. Its translation is CASSQVTGFQPQHF.

The chain carries TRBV2 and TRBJ1-2, with unresolved D. The V gene's germline CDR1 is SNHLY and CDR2 FYNNEI. CDR3 length: 15 amino acids. Deletions cut 5 bases from V and 0 bases from J, with 13 bases between. The CDR3 region is CASSYTQEANYGYTF. The DNA of the CDR3 is TGTGCCAGCAGTTACACCCAGGAAGCTAACTATGGCTACACCTTC.

This clone was seen only once. CDR3 sequence reads: CASSLRDRTNQPQHF. In nucleotides, the CDR3 is TGTGCCAGCAGCTTGAGGGACAGGACCAATCAGCCCCAGCATTTT. J is TRBJ1-5 and V is TRBV5-6; 8 bases match TRBD1. With 1 base clipped from V and 3 bases from J, the junction kept 3 bases outside the gene matches. Germline values: CDR1 SGHDT, CDR2 YYEEEE. The CDR3 is 15 residues long.

This chain links TRBV5-1 with TRBJ1-4; 11 bases fit TRBD1. Germline CDR1 is SGHRS and CDR2 is YFSETQ. The V gene end was trimmed by 7 bases and the J gene end by 8 bases; junction bases not matched to a gene: 7. This CDR3 has 14 residues. CDR3 in amino acids: CASRGTGGWEKLFF. For the CDR3, the DNA is TGCGCCAGCCGTGGGACAGGGGGATGGGAAAAACTGTTTTTT.

This chain connects TRBV27 to TRBJ2-7; 12 positions match TRBD2. The CDR3 is 15 residues long. Germline V gene sequence: CDR1 MNHEY, CDR2 SMNVEV (reference sequence). The junction had 4 bases not matched to a gene; V was cut back by 1 base and J by 6 bases. DNA for the CDR3: TGTGCCAGCAGTTTATGGACTAGCGGGGCCCGCGAGCAGTACTTC. Protein sequence: CASSLWTSGAREQYF.

The CDR3 DNA follows: TGTGCCAGCAGCCTAATCGGGGGAGAATGGGAGTACGAGCAGTACTTC. Translation gives CASSLIGGEWEYEQYF. The chain has TRBV7-9 and TRBJ2-7; tentative D call: TRBD2 (6 bases). Germline CDR1 SEHNR, CDR2 FQNEAQ (reference sequence). V dropped 5 bases and J dropped 4 bases, with 21 bases sitting between them. The CDR3 runs 16 residues.

The chain carries TRBV7-9 and TRBJ1-3; no definite D call. V was trimmed by 3 bases and J by 1 base, leaving 13 bases between them. The CDR3 is 16 amino acids. Per germline, CDR1 SEHNR and CDR2 FQNEAQ (reference sequence). This chain's CDR3 is CASSFQESESGNTIYF. The CDR3 DNA follows: TGTGCCAGCAGCTTCCAAGAAAGTGAGTCTGGAAACACCATATATTTT.

This chain joins TRBV29-1 and TRBJ2-3; D gene ambiguous. This CDR3 region has 16 residues. CDR1 SQVTM and CDR2 ANQGSEA come from the germline V gene. The germline V and J ends were trimmed by 6 bases and 0 bases, with 19 bases remaining between them. The CDR3 loop reads CSVVAPRDISTDTQYF. For the CDR3, the DNA is TGCAGCGTCGTGGCTCCCCGAGACATTAGCACAGATACGCAGTATTTT.

Here the CDR3 DNA reads TGTGCCAGCAGGAGCACCGGGACACTTGAAGGCTACACCTTC. It codes for CASRSTGTLEGYTF. The chain links TRBV6-4 to TRBJ1-2; maybe TRBD1 (6 bases). CDR3 length: 14 amino acids. Germline values: CDR1 MRHNA, CDR2 SNTAGT. Trimming pared 6 bases from V and 8 bases from J, leaving 19 bases between.

The J gene is TRBJ2-7, the V gene TRBV29-1; 11 nucleotides align to TRBD2. Germline values: CDR1 SQVTM, CDR2 ANQGSEA. V lost 6 bases and J lost 2; bases outside the gene matches: 3. The length of the CDR3 is 13 residues. The CDR3 nucleotides read TGCAGCGTCCTTAGCGGGAGGGCCTACGAGCAGTACTTC. It is translated as CSVLSGRAYEQYF.

This clone was seen only a few times. The chain combines TRBV12-5 with TRBJ2-7; no clear D. Between the trimmed V and J ends, which lost 5 bases and 12 bases, there was a span of 20 bases. The germline V gene encodes CDR1 LGHNT and CDR2 FRNRAP. The CDR3 runs to 13 residues. In nucleotides, the CDR3 is TGTGCTAGTGGTCCTGACTCGTCGCCCCGGCTGTACTTC. Protein product: CASGPDSSPRLYF.

The genes are TRBV19 and TRBJ2-7, with a weak D call TRBD1 (5 bases). V was cut by 5 bases and J by 7 bases, with 18 bases left in between. CDR3 length: 14 residues. In germline, CDR1 is LNHDA, CDR2 SQIVND (reference sequence). The CDR3 region has the DNA TGTGCCAGTAGTCAGGGAAGGTTTGTGGAAGAGCAGTACTTC. Encoded protein: CASSQGRFVEEQYF.

As to this clone: At the DNA level, this CDR3 is encoded by other sequences in the same sample as well. This rearrangement joins TRBV7-6 to TRBJ2-5; 7 bases line up with TRBD2. The ends lost 5 bases at V and 2 bases at J; junction bases unmatched: 5. The V gene's germline CDR1 is SGHVS and CDR2 FNYEAQ. This CDR3 spans 14 amino acids. The CDR3 DNA sequence: TGTGCCAGCAGCCTGGGGGGGGGACAAGAGACCCAGTACTTC. Its translation: CASSLGGGQETQYF.

The J gene is TRBJ2-7, the V gene TRBV6-6; D perhaps matches TRBD2 (6 bases). There are 15 residues in the CDR3. Trimming shortened V by 4 bases and J by 1 base, and 14 bases separated the two germline ends. Per germline, CDR1 MNHNY and CDR2 SVGAGI (reference sequence). CDR3: CASSSQDGTSYEQYF. The CDR3 nucleotides read TGTGCCAGCAGTTCCCAGGACGGGACTTCCTACGAGCAGTACTTC.

The rearrangement joins TRBV5-1 to TRBJ2-1; D may be TRBD2 (8 bases). There are 16 residues in the CDR3. V lost 2 bases, J lost 4 bases, and 16 bases lay in between. CDR1 and CDR2 from the germline V gene are SGHRS and YFSETQ. The CDR3 DNA is TGCGCCAGCAGCTTAACGGGGGGGGACAGTTACAATGAGCAGTTCTTC. Translated: CASSLTGGDSYNEQFF.

The chain employs TRBV5-1 and TRBJ2-1; 8 nucleotides line up with TRBD2. This CDR3 spans 15 amino acids. Germline V gene data show CDR1 as SGHRS and CDR2 as YFSETQ. The V segment lost 4 bases and the J segment 7 bases; nucleotides outside the gene matches: 10. The CDR3 protein is CASSPGLVKQNEQFF. Here the CDR3 DNA reads TGCGCCAGCAGCCCGGGACTAGTTAAACAGAATGAGCAGTTCTTC. Full variable domain (remainder filled in from reference TRBV5-1 and TRBJ2-1): KAGVTQTPRYLIKTRGQQVTLSCSPISGHRSVSWYQQTPGQGLQFLFEYFSETQRNKGNFPGRFSGRQFSNSRSEMNVSTLELGDSALYLCASSPGLVKQNEQFFGPGTRLTVL.

The chain recombines TRBV7-9 with TRBJ2-2; D is ambiguous. This CDR3 contains 13 residues. From germline, CDR1 is SEHNR and CDR2 FQNEAQ (reference sequence). The V gene lost 0 bases and the J gene lost 4 bases, with 3 bases spanning the gap. The CDR3 nucleotides read TGTGCCAGCAGCTTAGCCGGCACCGGGGAGCTGTTTTTT. Protein sequence: CASSLAGTGELFF. The variable domain in full, completed from reference TRBV7-9 and TRBJ2-2, reads DTGVSQNPRHKITKRGQNVTFRCDPISEHNRLYWYRQTLGQGPEFLTYFQNEAQLEKSRLLSDRFSAERPKGSFSTLEIQRTEQGDSAMYLCASSLAGTGELFFGEGSRLTVL.

The rearrangement uses TRBV7-6 and TRBJ2-3; 9 nucleotides line up with TRBD2. Trimming took 0 bases from V and 6 from J; bases not matched to a gene: 4. The CDR3 length is 15 residues. The germline V gene encodes CDR1 SGHVS and CDR2 FNYEAQ. The chain's CDR3 is CASSLASGSPDTQYF. The CDR3 DNA reads TGTGCCAGCAGCTTAGCTAGCGGGAGTCCTGATACGCAGTATTTT.

This clone was detected only once. This chain uses TRBV2 with TRBJ2-5; D is uncertain. CDR1 and CDR2 (germline): SNHLY, FYNNEI. The V end lost 4 bases, the J end lost 1 base, and 19 bases lay between the germline ends. The CDR3 runs 17 residues. The CDR3 loop reads CASSGPPGQRIQETQYF. In DNA form, the CDR3 reads TGTGCCAGCAGTGGTCCTCCGGGTCAACGGATCCAAGAGACCCAGTACTTC.

The gene calls are TRBV29-1 and TRBJ1-2; TRBD1 aligns across 7 bases. The ends lost 4 bases at V and 2 bases at J; junction bases unmatched: 4. The germline gives CDR1 SQVTM, CDR2 ANQGSEA. The CDR3 spans 13 residues. The CDR3, as DNA: TGCAGCGTTGTCAGCAGGGGGAACTATGGCTACACCTTC. Encoded protein: CSVVSRGNYGYTF.

This clone was detected only once. The rearrangement joins TRBV15 to TRBJ2-3; 9 nucleotides line up with TRBD1. Germline CDR1 reads LNHNV; CDR2 reads YYDKDF (reference sequence). V shed 1 base and J 5 bases; nucleotides not matched to a gene: 7. The CDR3 has 16 residues. The DNA for the CDR3 is TGTGCCACCAGCAGAGGGAAGGGACAGGGTTTAGATACGCAGTATTTT. This translates into CATSRGKGQGLDTQYF.

This sequence joins TRBV28 and TRBJ2-7; 8 bases are a match to TRBD1. V dropped 6 bases and J dropped 3; count of bases not matched to a gene: 4. CDR3 length equals 13 residues. The V gene's germline CDR1 is MDHEN and CDR2 SYDVKM. This CDR3 reads CASRGQGSYEQYF. In nucleotides, the CDR3 is TGTGCCAGCAGAGGACAGGGCAGCTACGAGCAGTACTTC. The whole variable domain, filled in from reference TRBV28 and TRBJ2-7, reads DVKVTQSSRYLVKRTGEKVFLECVQDMDHENMFWYRQDPGLGLRLIYFSYDVKMKEKGDIPEGYSVSREKKERFSLILESASTNQTSMYLCASRGQGSYEQYFGPGTRLTVT.